Sequencing of this T cell receptor beta chain was carried out in a study of OX40 agonist ivuxolimab in advanced cancers. About the research overall: The drug used for patients, ivuxolimab, was an agonistic anti-OX40 (CD134) antibody. Study results and caveats: The study observed clonal expansion of CD4+ and CD8+ blood T cells by week 6 at 0.1 to 3.0 mg/kg. In general, CD8+ T cells held more expanded clones than CD4+ did, on average.

In the case of this clone: Its target is unknown.

Repertoires were generated with immunoSEQ multiplex PCR, while TCRdb's copy carries only in-frame clones and drops some. The sample includes over 55,000 clones, about 84% of them seen just once. The CDR3 contains 11 residues. Looked up from germline, CDR1 is GTSNPN and CDR2 is SVGIG (reference sequence). With 2 bases removed from V and 4 bases from J, the gap between germline ends came to 5 bases. This chain uses TRBV30 with TRBJ2-5, with D unresolved. The sequencing used CD4+ or CD8+ T cells sorted from blood, collected in a trial of the OX40 agonist ivuxolimab. The source is an adult with an advanced solid tumor such as melanoma, head and neck, liver or kidney cancer. CDR3: CAWSTRETQYF. DNA for the CDR3: TGTGCCTGGAGTACCCGAGAGACCCAGTACTTC.